Reported below is one T cell receptor (beta chain). The record originates from a study of T cell changes during pregnancy in multiple sclerosis. The germline CDR1 and CDR2 sequences are MNHEY and SMNVEV (reference sequence). Deletions cut 1 base from V and 2 bases from J, with 8 bases between. The CDR3 spans 14 residues. Using immunoSEQ multiplex PCR, the repertoire was profiled, and TCRdb retains in-frame clones only, with some absent. This repertoire shows just over 20,000 clones, roughly 90% found once; its top ten account for 4.5% to 5.5%. The genes are TRBV27 and TRBJ1-1, with D maybe TRBD1 (5 bases). This receptor was obtained from a female donor in good health, enrolled as a control in a pregnancy study. Here the sequenced sample was CD8+ T cells from peripheral blood mononuclear cells, taken in the second trimester of pregnancy. The CDR3 sequence is CASSLLGLNTEAFF. As DNA, the CDR3 is TGTGCCAGCAGTTTATTGGGGCTAAACACTGAAGCTTTCTTT.